The next 30 T cell receptor beta chains were all read from a single sample in a study of Graves' ophthalmopathy and Graves' hyperthyroidism. RNA transcripts were the template, and TCR beta CDR3 regions were amplified from them. HTBI primers were used in a first-round RT-PCR, which preceded a second-round multiplex PCR. TCRdb recomputed calls from the multiplex PCR reads with MiXCR, one row per CDR3 protein. The sample has around 660,000 distinct CDR3 sequences, roughly two fifths seen once; the top ten hold 3.3%. Material for sequencing was peripheral blood. These receptors were collected from an adult man with Graves' ophthalmopathy.

This clonotype occurred many times. J is TRBJ1-1 and V is TRBV7-3; D unclear. CDR1 and CDR2 from the germline V gene are SGHTA and FQGTGA. CDR3 length: 13 amino acids. The V end was cut by 5 bases, the J end by 4 bases, with 11 bases between. CDR3 region: CASSKDTITEAFF. The CDR3 coding sequence is TGTGCCAGCAGCAAAGACACGATCACTGAAGCTTTCTTT.

This clonotype was seen at least ten times. At one of its ends the junction is not consistent with the germline gene, which may arise from a read error. The chain recombines TRBV7-7 with TRBJ2-5, with 12 bases lining up with TRBD2. Germline assignment: CDR1 SSHAT and CDR2 FNYEAQ (reference sequence). The CDR3 is made up of 15 amino acids. CDR3 amino acids: CASSSTSGGMETQYF. The CDR3 DNA follows: TGTGCTAGCAGCTCTACTAGCGGGGGGATGGAGACCCAGTACTTC. The full variable domain, in which reference TRBV7-7 and TRBJ2-5 provide the parts outside the CDR3, is GAGVSQSPRYKVTKRGQDVTLRCDPISSHATLYWYQQALGQGPEFLTYFNYEAQPDKSGLPSDRFSAERPEGSISTLTIQRTEQRDSAMYRCASSSTSGGMETQYFGPGTRLLVL.

V usage is TRBV7-6 and J usage is TRBJ1-5; 7 bases are a match to TRBD1. Germline assignment: CDR1 SGHVS and CDR2 FNYEAQ. The CDR3 runs to 13 residues. After removal of 8 bases from V and 4 bases from J, the junction contained 5 bases not matched to a gene. The CDR3 bases are TGTGCCAGCCAACAGGGGCGGAATCAGCCCCAGCATTTT. This codes for CASQQGRNQPQHF.

This chain uses TRBV19 with TRBJ1-1, with D perhaps matching TRBD1 (6 bases). The CDR3 spans 11 residues. Germline V gives CDR1 LNHDA, CDR2 SQIVND (reference sequence). V shed 11 bases and J shed 12 bases, with 19 bases lying between them. For the CDR3, the DNA is TGTGCCTGGAGTCTTGGGCAGGGGACTTTCTTT. Translated, it gives CAWSLGQGTFF.

This clonotype was detected ten times or more. This chain uses TRBV5-8 with TRBJ2-7, with D maybe TRBD2 (6 bases). The CDR3 has 14 amino acids. Trimming shortened V by 3 bases and J by 0 bases, and 10 bases separated the two germline ends. CDR1 SGHTS and CDR2 YDEGEE come from the germline V gene. CDR3 sequence: CASSWGLSSYEQYF. CDR3 bases: TGTGCCAGCAGCTGGGGACTGAGCTCCTACGAGCAGTACTTC.

A note on this clonotype: Because the CDR3 is missing its conserved closing phenylalanine or tryptophan, this is likely a read error. The chain joins TRBV3-1 to TRBJ2-5; TRBD2 might be the D (5 bases). The CDR3 is 13 residues long. Between the trimmed V and J ends, which lost 0 bases and 4 bases, there was a span of 6 bases. Germline CDR1 and CDR2: LGHDT and YNNKEL (reference sequence). The CDR3 coding sequence is TGTGCCAGCAGCCAAGATCGGGGAGAGACCCAGTACGTC. Its protein product is CASSQDRGETQYV.

The sample holds many counts of this clonotype. V usage is TRBV6-5 and J usage is TRBJ1-5, with 8 bases aligning to TRBD1. The germline gives CDR1 MNHEY, CDR2 SVGAGI. V gave up 6 bases and J gave up 7 bases; unmatched junction bases: 5. CDR3 size: 13 residues. The chain's CDR3 is CASSQGARQPQHF. The CDR3 nucleotides are TGTGCCAGCAGCCAGGGGGCTCGGCAGCCCCAGCATTTT.

The CDR3 region is CASSQGLAGGFF. As DNA, the CDR3 is TGTGCCAGCAGCCAGGGGTTGGCAGGGGGCTTTTTT. The chain is built from TRBV7-3 and TRBJ1-4, with 8 bases identical to TRBD1. V was pared by 5 bases and J by 17 bases, with 10 bases of the junction left unmatched. CDR1 SGHTA and CDR2 FQGTGA come from the germline V gene. The CDR3 extends over 12 amino acids.

This clonotype appeared many times. The rearrangement joins TRBV20-1 to TRBJ2-5; 7 positions match TRBD2. CDR1 is DFQATT and CDR2 is SNEGSKA in the germline V gene (reference sequence). There are 14 residues in the CDR3. Trimming cost V 3 bases and J 3 bases; bases outside gene matches: 7. The CDR3 spells CSASPLRGKETQYF. The CDR3 DNA sequence: TGCAGTGCTAGCCCCCTGCGGGGGAAAGAGACCCAGTACTTC.

This clonotype was seen at least ten times. This chain joins TRBV5-1 and TRBJ2-2; 7 bases are shared with TRBD2. After removal of 1 base from V and 3 bases from J, the junction contained 6 bases not matched to a gene. Germline values: CDR1 SGHRS, CDR2 YFSETQ. This CDR3 region has 16 residues. The CDR3 nucleotides are TGCGCCAGCAGCTTGCTTGCGGGAGTGGACACCGGGGAGCTGTTTTTT. It yields the protein CASSLLAGVDTGELFF.

On this clonotype: A read error may be the cause here, since a much bigger clone is one base away. The rearrangement uses TRBV15 and TRBJ1-2; D gene unclear. V lost 7 bases and J lost 4, with 16 bases in between. CDR3 length equals 14 residues. In germline, CDR1 is LNHNV, CDR2 YYDKDF (reference sequence). The CDR3 protein is CATNKIRIAYGYTF. CDR3 bases: TGTGCCACCAACAAAATCAGAATTGCCTATGGCTACACCTTC. Variable domain in full (rest from reference TRBV15 and TRBJ1-2): DAMVIQNPRYQVTQFGKPVTLSCSQTLNHNVMYWYQQKSSQAPKLLFHYYDKDFNNEADTPDNFQSRRPNTSFCFLDIRSPGLGDTAMYLCATNKIRIAYGYTFGSGTRLTVV.

There are many counts of this clonotype. V gene TRBV24-1 combines with J gene TRBJ1-2; D is possibly TRBD1 (5 bases). V was cut by 5 bases and J by 6 bases, with 9 bases left in between. Germline V gene data show CDR1 as KGHDR and CDR2 as SFDVKD. This CDR3 comprises 12 residues. CDR3 loop: CATSGLRDGYTF. The CDR3 DNA is TGTGCCACCAGTGGCCTCAGGGATGGCTACACCTTC.

This clonotype was counted at least ten times. The J gene is TRBJ2-7, the V gene TRBV7-2; D possibly corresponds to TRBD2 (5 bases). Deletions cut 5 bases from V and 0 bases from J, with 14 bases between. Germline-derived CDR1 and CDR2 are SGHTA and FQGNSA. CDR3 length equals 15 residues. The CDR3 loop reads CASSRPPGNSYEQYF. CDR3 in DNA: TGTGCCAGCAGCCGACCCCCCGGGAACTCCTACGAGCAGTACTTC.

This clonotype appeared many times. The CDR3 sequence is CASSGTQETQYF. The CDR3, as DNA: TGTGCCAGTTCCGGGACGCAAGAGACCCAGTACTTC. The genes are TRBV2 and TRBJ2-5; the D gene could be TRBD1 or TRBD2 (5 bases each). Germline CDR1 reads SNHLY; CDR2 reads FYNNEI. V was clipped by 9 bases and J by 2 bases, with 10 bases between them. This CDR3 is 12 amino acids long.

This chain links TRBV29-1 with TRBJ2-5, with 7 bases matching TRBD1. This CDR3 is 12 amino acids long. The germline V gene encodes CDR1 SQVTM and CDR2 ANQGSEA. V was clipped by 6 bases and J by 5 bases; unmatched bases: 6. CDR3 nucleotides: TGCAGCGTGAGACAGGGTTGGGAGACCCAGTACTTC. Its translation is CSVRQGWETQYF.

This clonotype occurred once. This likely comes from a read error, as the CDR3 has no conserved phenylalanine or tryptophan at its end. It is unclear where the CDR3 begins or ends on the DNA, so no DNA is shown, and the CDR3 is as TCRdb lists it. The chain is built from TRBV10-2 and TRBJ1-5; whether TRBD1, the table's D call, matches the DNA was not checked. The CDR3 is 15 amino acids in total, end residues counted. Germline V gives CDR1 WSHSY, CDR2 SAAADI. CDR3 sequence reads: CASRRGGIAISPSMV.

This rearrangement joins TRBV12-5 to TRBJ1-5, with a tentative D call TRBD1 (5 bases). Trimming left V 3 bases short and J 3 bases short, with 9 bases between. In germline, CDR1 is LGHNT, CDR2 FRNRAP. This CDR3 comprises 14 residues. The CDR3 loop is CASGFTGTNQPQHF. The CDR3 DNA is TGTGCTAGTGGTTTTACAGGTACCAATCAGCCCCAGCATTTT.

The sample holds many counts of this clonotype. The rearrangement joins TRBV29-1 to TRBJ2-5; TRBD1 is a possible D gene (7 bases). Looked up from germline, CDR1 is SQVTM and CDR2 is ANQGSEA. Deletions cut 5 bases from V and 3 bases from J, with 13 bases between. This CDR3 region has 13 residues. CDR3 sequence: CSVTTGEEETQYF. CDR3 in DNA: TGCAGCGTTACAACAGGGGAGGAAGAGACCCAGTACTTC.

J is TRBJ1-4 and V is TRBV10-3; maybe TRBD1 (5 bases). V was shortened by 4 bases and J by 6 bases, with 15 bases between the two germline ends. CDR1 is ENHRY and CDR2 is SYGVKD in the germline V gene. CDR3 length: 15 amino acids. The CDR3 region has the DNA TGTGCCATCAGTGCGACAGTGGCACGAGATGAAAAACTGTTTTTT. Amino acid sequence: CAISATVARDEKLFF.

The chain carries TRBV6-6 and TRBJ2-5; D remains ambiguous. This CDR3 has 13 residues. Per the germline V gene, CDR1 is MNHNY and CDR2 is SVGAGI (reference sequence). V was pared by 1 base and J by 5 bases, with 8 bases between. DNA of the CDR3: TGTGCCAGCAGTTACTATGAGAGGGAGACCCAGTACTTC. It is translated as CASSYYERETQYF.

V is TRBV2 and J is TRBJ1-4; D gene uncertain. CDR1 SNHLY and CDR2 FYNNEI come from the germline V gene. The CDR3 contains 14 residues. V was cut by 4 bases and J by 8 bases, with 14 bases left in between. CDR3 nucleotides: TGTGCCAGCAGTGCGGGCCCCGGTAGAGAAAAACTGTTTTTT. It is translated as CASSAGPGREKLFF.

Comments on this clonotype: A much larger clone differs by one base, so this may be a read error. The chain recombines TRBV15 with TRBJ2-2, with 10 bases identical to TRBD1. The CDR3 has 15 residues. V lost 4 bases, J lost 6 bases, and 5 bases stayed unmatched. Looked up from germline, CDR1 is LNHNV and CDR2 is YYDKDF (reference sequence). The CDR3: CATSIDRGRAGELFF. CDR3 nucleotide sequence: TGTGCCACCAGCATCGACAGGGGGCGCGCCGGGGAGCTGTTTTTT.

This clonotype was seen repeatedly, ten times or more. The V and J genes are TRBV10-2 and TRBJ1-1; weak D call: TRBD1 (6 bases). This CDR3 comprises 14 residues. Per the germline V gene, CDR1 is WSHSY and CDR2 is SAAADI. V dropped 2 bases and J dropped 0 bases, with 7 bases sitting between them. The CDR3 DNA sequence: TGCGCCAGCAGTGAGAACAGGGTGAACACTGAAGCTTTCTTT. Its translation is CASSENRVNTEAFF.

This clonotype occurred a few times. This chain links TRBV29-1 with TRBJ2-5; possibly TRBD1 or TRBD2 for D (5 bases each). The J call may be incorrect, as the DNA end agrees better with TRBJ2-1. The germline V gene has CDR1 SQVTM and CDR2 ANQGSEA. The CDR3 length is 15 residues. Here the CDR3 reads CSVPQRGAVNNEQFF. CDR3 in DNA: TGCAGCGTCCCCCAGAGGGGAGCGGTGAACAATGAGCAGTTCTTC.

Details on this clonotype: A much larger clone lies a single base off, so this may be a read error. In nucleotides, the CDR3 is TGTGCCAGCAGCCCAGATTGGGGGGGGACCCTCCACTTT. The encoded protein is CASSPDWGGTLHF. The chain employs TRBV7-9 and TRBJ1-6; possible D gene TRBD1, 5 bases. Germline CDR1 reads SEHNR; CDR2 reads FQNEAQ (reference sequence). This CDR3 has 13 residues. Trimming left V 5 bases short and J 14 bases short, with 16 bases between.

This clonotype turned up a few times. The CDR3 sequence is CASSARQGVVTGELFF. The DNA of the CDR3 is TGTGCCAGCAGCGCCCGACAGGGGGTGGTCACCGGGGAGCTGTTTTTT. This chain joins TRBV14 and TRBJ2-2, with TRBD1 matching over 9 bases. The V segment lost 5 bases and the J segment 4 bases; nucleotides outside the gene matches: 8. Germline CDR1 is SGHDN and CDR2 is FVKESK. The CDR3 loop spans 16 amino acids. The variable domain in full, with the rest retrieved from reference TRBV14 and TRBJ2-2, is EAGVTQFPSHSVIEKGQTVTLRCDPISGHDNLYWYRRVMGKEIKFLLHFVKESKQDESGMPNNRFLAERTGGTYSTLKVQPAELEDSGVYFCASSARQGVVTGELFFGEGSRLTVL.

This clonotype has a count of ten or more. The V and J genes are TRBV7-6 and TRBJ1-2; D is possibly TRBD1 (5 bases). V lost 1 base and J lost 0, with 12 bases in between. Germline V gene sequence: CDR1 SGHVS, CDR2 FNYEAQ. The CDR3 runs 16 residues. The CDR3, as DNA: TGTGCCAGCAGCTTAGAAGCAGGGTATACTAACTATGGCTACACCTTC. It codes for CASSLEAGYTNYGYTF.

This clonotype came up many times. The genes are TRBV12-3 or TRBV12-4 and TRBJ2-5; D gene ambiguous. This CDR3 region has 14 residues. Trimming removed 4 bases from V and 4 bases from J, with 13 bases in between. The CDR3 region has the DNA TGTGCCAGCAGTTCCCGGTGGGATCGAGAGACCCAGTACTTC. It specifies CASSSRWDRETQYF.

This clonotype was observed at least ten times. This chain joins TRBV7-8 and TRBJ2-7; TRBD2 matches at 7 bases. Germline trimming cut 6 bases from V and 3 bases from J; bases unmatched to any gene: 14. Germline CDR1 SGHVS, CDR2 FQNEAQ. The CDR3 extends over 16 amino acids. This CDR3 reads CASSPKRFGGSYEQYF. The CDR3 nucleotides read TGTGCCAGCAGTCCAAAAAGGTTCGGCGGGAGCTACGAGCAGTACTTC.

This clonotype occurred many times. The J gene is TRBJ1-6, the V gene TRBV7-9, with D tentatively TRBD1 (6 bases). Germline CDR1 reads SEHNR; CDR2 reads FQNEAQ (reference sequence). The CDR3 contains 14 residues. V gave up 5 bases and J gave up 4 bases, with 9 bases separating them. The CDR3 sequence: CASSAGQYNSPLHF. The CDR3 DNA sequence: TGTGCCAGCAGCGCCGGACAGTATAATTCACCCCTCCACTTT.